The 6 T cell receptor beta chains listed next were all sequenced from one sample in a study of blood T cell repertoires in COVID-19 (dated by TCRdb to 2018 to 2020). The library was built by means of the immunoSEQ multiplex PCR assay. TCRdb provides this immuneACCESS table in a form limited to in-frame rearrangements. Some clones are lacking; in checked studies, under half of them reflect an unresolved V gene, and why the rest are absent is not known. The sample profile shows 250,000 or so clones; less than 90% of them were found once. The leading ten clones occupy around 4% of the sample. Material for sequencing was peripheral blood. Receptors originate from a man in his fifties or sixties with acute or convalescent COVID-19.

The chain couples TRBV9 to TRBJ2-3; D gene unclear. This CDR3 contains 16 residues. Looked up from germline, CDR1 is SGDLS and CDR2 is YYNGEE. The V end lost 0 bases, the J end lost 0 bases, and 11 bases lay between the germline ends. CDR3 in amino acids: CASSVDGGTSTDTQYF. DNA of the CDR3: TGTGCCAGCAGCGTAGATGGCGGAACTAGCACAGATACGCAGTATTTT.

The rearrangement links TRBV19 to TRBJ1-1, with 11 bases fitting TRBD1. Per the germline V gene, CDR1 is LNHDA and CDR2 is SQIVND (reference sequence). J was trimmed by 5 bases and V by 6 bases; bases with no gene match: 5. The CDR3 has 14 amino acids. CDR3 sequence reads: CASRGQGVKTEAFF. In nucleotides, the CDR3 is TGTGCCAGTAGGGGACAGGGGGTAAAGACTGAAGCTTTCTTT. Based on the CDR3 plus reference TRBV19 and TRBJ1-1, the full variable domain is DGGITQSPKYLFRKEGQNVTLSCEQNLNHDAMYWYRQDPGQGLRLIYYSQIVNDFQKGDIAEGYSVSREKKESFPLTVTSAQKNPTAFYLCASRGQGVKTEAFFGQGTRLTVV.

The chain joins TRBV4-2 to TRBJ2-7; perhaps TRBD2 as D (5 bases). The germline V gene encodes CDR1 LGHNA and CDR2 YNFKEQ. V was clipped by 1 base and J by 4 bases, with 14 bases between them. The CDR3 runs 15 residues. CDR3 sequence reads: CASSQAPGNPYEQYF. The CDR3 nucleotides read TGTGCCAGCAGCCAAGCCCCCGGGAACCCATACGAGCAGTACTTC.

The chain recombines TRBV20-1 with TRBJ1-3, with D possibly TRBD1 on 5 matching bases. V lost 3 bases and J lost 6, with 15 bases in between. Germline V gene sequence: CDR1 DFQATT, CDR2 SNEGSKA (reference sequence). The CDR3 consists of 14 residues. The CDR3 nucleotides read TGCAGTGCTAGTCCCGGGGGGGGACCAAACACCATATATTTT. Protein product: CSASPGGGPNTIYF.

The J gene is TRBJ2-3, the V gene TRBV18, with D possibly being TRBD2 (6 bases). The V gene's germline CDR1 is KGHSH and CDR2 LQKENI. The CDR3 length is 15 residues. V lost 6 bases to trimming and J lost 2 bases, with 15 bases between them. The CDR3 spells CASSQGPGATDTQYF. As DNA, the CDR3 is TGTGCCAGCTCCCAAGGACCGGGAGCCACAGATACGCAGTATTTT.

V and J are TRBV6-1 and TRBJ1-5, with a tentative D call TRBD1 (5 bases). CDR3 length: 16 amino acids. Germline V lookup: CDR1 MNHNS, CDR2 SASEGT. The ends were cut back, 2 bases at V and 3 bases at J, with 14 bases in the middle. CDR3 coding DNA: TGTGCCAGCAGTGAACAAGGCCAGGGTGCCAATCAGCCCCAGCATTTT. This gives the protein CASSEQGQGANQPQHF.